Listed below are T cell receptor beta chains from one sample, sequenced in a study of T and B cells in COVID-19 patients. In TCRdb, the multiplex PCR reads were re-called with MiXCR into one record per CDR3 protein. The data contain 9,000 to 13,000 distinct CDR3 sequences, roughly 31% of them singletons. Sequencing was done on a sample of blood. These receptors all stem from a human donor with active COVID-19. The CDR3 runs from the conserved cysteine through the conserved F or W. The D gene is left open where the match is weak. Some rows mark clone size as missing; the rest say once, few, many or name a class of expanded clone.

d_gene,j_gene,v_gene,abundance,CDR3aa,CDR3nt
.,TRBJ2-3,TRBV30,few,CACRWISGTDTQYF,TGTGCCTGCCGCTGGATATCTGGCACAGATACGCAGTATTTT
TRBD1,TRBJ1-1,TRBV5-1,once,CASSLLPGGGTEAFF,TGCGCCAGCAGCTTACTGCCAGGGGGGGGGACTGAAGCTTTCTTT
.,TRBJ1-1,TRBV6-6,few,CASSVQHTEAFF,TGTGCCAGCAGTGTACAGCACACTGAAGCTTTCTTT
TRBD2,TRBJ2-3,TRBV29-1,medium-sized,CSSSGGGDTQYF,TGCAGCTCTAGCGGGGGGGGGGATACGCAGTATTTT
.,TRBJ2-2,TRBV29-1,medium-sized,CSVGPETSSQTGELFF,TGCAGCGTTGGTCCCGAGACCTCAAGCCAGACCGGGGAGCTGTTTTTT
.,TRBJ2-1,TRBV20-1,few,CSARLHGTYNEQFF,TGCAGTGCTCGACTACACGGGACCTACAATGAGCAGTTCTTC
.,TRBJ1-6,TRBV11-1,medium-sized,CASTGGVTNSPLHF,TGTGCCAGCACGGGGGGCGTGACCAATTCACCCCTCCACTTT
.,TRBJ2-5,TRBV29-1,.,CSQGLGAGETQYF,TGCAGCCAGGGGCTAGGGGCAGGAGAGACCCAGTACTTC
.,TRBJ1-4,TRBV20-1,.,CSAGTPATNEKLFF,TGCAGTGCTGGGACACCAGCAACTAATGAAAAACTGTTTTTT
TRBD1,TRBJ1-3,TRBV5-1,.,CASSLGGTGGSGNTIYF,TGCGCCAGCAGCTTGGGTGGGACAGGGGGCTCTGGAAACACCATATATTTT
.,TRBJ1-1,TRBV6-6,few,CASSLTGEAFF,TGTGCCAGCAGCCTCACGGGTGAAGCTTTCTTT
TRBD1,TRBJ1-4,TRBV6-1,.,CASSERPIGQGANEKLFF,TGTGCCAGCAGTGAAAGGCCAATCGGACAGGGGGCTAATGAAAAACTGTTTTTT
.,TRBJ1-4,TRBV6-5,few,CASKRGAPATNEKLFF,TGTGCCAGCAAGAGGGGCGCTCCCGCAACTAATGAAAAACTGTTTTTT
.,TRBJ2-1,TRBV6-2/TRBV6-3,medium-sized,CASSYPRWQGLGDEQFF,TGTGCCAGCAGTTACCCGCGGTGGCAGGGGCTTGGAGATGAGCAGTTCTTC
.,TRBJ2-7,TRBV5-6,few,CASSLAATAYEQYF,TGTGCCAGCAGCTTGGCCGCCACAGCTTACGAGCAGTACTTC
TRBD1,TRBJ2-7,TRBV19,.,CASCPDRGEQYF,TGTGCCAGTTGCCCGGACAGGGGCGAGCAGTACTTC
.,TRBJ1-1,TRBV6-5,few,CASSKMMNTEAFF,TGTGCCAGCAGTAAGATGATGAACACTGAAGCTTTCTTT
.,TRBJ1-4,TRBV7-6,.,CASSLSRSGEKLFF,TGTGCCAGCAGCTTATCCAGGTCCGGTGAAAAACTGTTTTTT
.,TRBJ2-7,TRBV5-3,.,CARSPWDKVGREQYF,TGTGCCAGAAGCCCCTGGGACAAGGTTGGCCGGGAGCAGTACTTC
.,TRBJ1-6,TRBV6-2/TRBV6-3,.,CASTKGSDSYSPLHF,TGTGCCAGCACCAAGGGCTCCGATTCTTATTCACCCCTCCACTTT
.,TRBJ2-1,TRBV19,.,CASRRRGSYNEQFF,TGTGCCAGTAGGCGGCGGGGCTCCTACAATGAGCAGTTCTTC
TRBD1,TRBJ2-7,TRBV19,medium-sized,CASSINRDRGYEQYF,TGTGCCAGTAGTATAAACCGGGACAGGGGCTACGAGCAGTACTTC
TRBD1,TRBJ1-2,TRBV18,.,CASSPSGGFLNYGYTF,TGTGCCAGCTCACCATCAGGGGGGTTCCTTAACTATGGCTACACCTTC
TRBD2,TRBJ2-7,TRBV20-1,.,CSALRTSGGAYEQYF,TGCAGTGCTCTGCGGACTAGCGGGGGAGCCTACGAGCAGTACTTC
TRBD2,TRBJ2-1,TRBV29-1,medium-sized,CSVLGTSESYNEQFF,TGCAGCGTGTTAGGGACTAGCGAGTCCTACAATGAGCAGTTCTTC
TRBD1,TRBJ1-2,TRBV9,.,CASGRTGEANYGYTF,TGTGCCAGCGGCCGGACAGGGGAGGCTAACTATGGCTACACCTTC
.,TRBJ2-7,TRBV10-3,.,CAISESGTGYEQYF,TGTGCCATCAGTGAGTCCGGGACTGGCTACGAGCAGTACTTC
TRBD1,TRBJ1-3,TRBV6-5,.,CASSYRAGGITGNTIYF,TGTGCCAGCAGTTACAGGGCAGGGGGTATAACTGGAAACACCATATATTTT
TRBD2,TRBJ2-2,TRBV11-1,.,CASSSLWTSEGEVTGELFF,TGTGCCAGCAGCTCCCTATGGACTAGCGAGGGGGAGGTTACCGGGGAGCTGTTTTTT
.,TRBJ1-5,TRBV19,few,CASSGQSYQPQHF,TGTGCCAGTAGTGGACAGTCTTATCAGCCCCAGCATTTT
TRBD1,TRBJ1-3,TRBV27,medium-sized,CASRQQGESGNTIYF,TGTGCCAGCAGACAACAGGGGGAAAGTGGAAACACCATATATTTT
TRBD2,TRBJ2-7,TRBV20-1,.,CSARDEGTSSYEQYF,TGCAGTGCTAGAGATGAAGGGACTAGCTCCTACGAGCAGTACTTC
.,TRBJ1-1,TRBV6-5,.,CASSSPDRYTEAFF,TGTGCCAGCAGTTCACCGGACCGTTACACTGAAGCTTTCTTT
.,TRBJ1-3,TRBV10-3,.,CAISEEGSSGNTIYF,TGTGCCATCAGTGAAGAAGGGAGCTCTGGAAACACCATATATTTT
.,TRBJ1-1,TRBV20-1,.,CSPTRGGENTEAFF,TGCAGCCCCACCCGGGGGGGAGAGAACACTGAAGCTTTCTTT
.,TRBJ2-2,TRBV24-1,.,CATSSSLPFETGELFF,TGTGCCACCAGTAGTAGTCTACCATTTGAAACCGGGGAGCTGTTTTTT
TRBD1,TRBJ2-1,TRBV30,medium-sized,CAWSVGAQGNEQFF,TGTGCCTGGAGTGTAGGAGCACAGGGGAATGAGCAGTTCTTC
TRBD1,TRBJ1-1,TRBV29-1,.,CSVLDRGLLGAFF,TGCAGCGTTCTAGACAGGGGGCTTTTGGGAGCTTTCTTT
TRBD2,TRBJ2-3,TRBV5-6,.,CASSLIRTSAADTQYF,TGTGCCAGCAGCTTGATTCGGACTAGTGCCGCAGATACGCAGTATTTT
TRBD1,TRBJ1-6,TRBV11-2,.,CASSWTTGGNSPLHF,TGTGCCAGCAGCTGGACGACAGGGGGGAATTCACCCCTCCACTTT
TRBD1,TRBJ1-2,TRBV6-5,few,CASSYSGWTGEGYTF,TGTGCCAGCAGTTACTCGGGGTGGACAGGGGAGGGCTACACCTTC
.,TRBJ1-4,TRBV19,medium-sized,CASSTGFEKLFF,TGTGCCAGTAGTACCGGATTTGAAAAACTGTTTTTT
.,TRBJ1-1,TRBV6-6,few,CASKGDTLMNTEAFF,TGTGCCAGCAAAGGGGACACGCTAATGAACACTGAAGCTTTCTTT
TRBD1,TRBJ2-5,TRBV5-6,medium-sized,CASRRTGPQETQYF,TGTGCCAGCAGGAGGACAGGGCCGCAAGAGACCCAGTACTTC
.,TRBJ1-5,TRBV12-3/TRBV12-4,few,CASTIGTKGQPQHF,TGTGCCAGCACAATTGGGACAAAGGGTCAGCCCCAGCATTTT
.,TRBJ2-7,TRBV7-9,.,CASSSWTARAPYEQYF,TGTGCCAGCAGCTCCTGGACAGCCAGAGCCCCCTACGAGCAGTACTTC
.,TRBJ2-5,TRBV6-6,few,CASRRTAQETQYF,TGTGCCAGCAGAAGGACAGCCCAAGAGACCCAGTACTTC
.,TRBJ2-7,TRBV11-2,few,CASSLGLRQAGAEQYF,TGTGCCAGCAGCTTAGGGCTGCGCCAGGCTGGAGCCGAGCAGTACTTC
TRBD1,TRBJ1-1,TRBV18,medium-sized,CASSTQGSSTEAFF,TGTGCCAGCTCAACACAGGGGTCGAGCACTGAAGCTTTCTTT
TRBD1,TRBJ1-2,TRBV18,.,CASSDRDRSLYGYTF,TGTGCCAGCTCAGACCGGGACAGGAGCTTATATGGCTACACCTTC
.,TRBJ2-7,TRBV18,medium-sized,CASSPGVSYEQYF,TGTGCCAGCTCACCAGGGGTTTCCTACGAGCAGTACTTC
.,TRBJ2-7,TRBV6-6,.,CASNWGGSYEQYF,TGTGCCAGCAACTGGGGAGGATCCTACGAGCAGTACTTC
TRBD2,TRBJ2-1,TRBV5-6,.,CASGLLAGGQNEQFF,TGTGCCAGCGGCTTGCTAGCGGGGGGGCAGAATGAGCAGTTCTTC
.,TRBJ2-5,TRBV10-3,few,CASGGTQTETQYF,TGTGCCAGCGGTGGGACCCAGACGGAGACCCAGTACTTC
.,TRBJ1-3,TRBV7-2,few,CASSSQGDTIYF,TGTGCCAGCAGCAGCCAGGGTGACACCATATATTTT
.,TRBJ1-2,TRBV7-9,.,CASSLEIASSGYTF,TGTGCCAGCAGCTTAGAAATAGCATCTTCTGGCTACACCTTC
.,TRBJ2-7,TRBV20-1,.,CSAPGRADEQYF,TGCAGTGCCCCTGGACGCGCCGACGAGCAGTACTTC
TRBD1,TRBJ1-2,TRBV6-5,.,CASSFDRGTGGYTF,TGTGCCAGCAGTTTTGACAGGGGAACAGGTGGCTACACCTTC